A single sample is the source of the 22 T cell receptor beta chains below, sequenced in a study of cytomegalovirus exposure and HLA in healthy donors. The PCR used 60 Vbeta and 13 Jbeta primers. The data were produced by immunoSEQ multiplex PCR, yet TCRdb's version contains in-frame clones alone and is incomplete. The sample includes about 160,000 clones, roughly 80% seen only once; the top ten take around 11%. Sequences were obtained from PBMCs. The source of these receptors is a man aged 45-65 years in good health and CMV-seropositive.

This sequence joins TRBV6-5 and TRBJ2-7, with 12 bases that match TRBD2. The CDR3 extends over 13 amino acids. Trimming took 8 bases from V and 3 from J; bases not matched to a gene: 2. Germline V gene sequence: CDR1 MNHEY, CDR2 SVGAGI. CDR3 in amino acids: CASRTSGDYEQYF. DNA for the CDR3: TGTGCCAGCCGGACTAGCGGGGACTACGAGCAGTACTTC.

V and J are TRBV28 and TRBJ1-2, with 11 bases aligning to TRBD1. CDR1 is MDHEN and CDR2 is SYDVKM in the germline V gene. V lost 6 bases to trimming and J lost 0 bases; unmatched junction nucleotides: 3. The CDR3 contains 15 residues. CDR3 loop: CASSRDRGSNYGYTF. DNA of the CDR3: TGTGCCAGCAGCCGGGACAGGGGGTCTAACTATGGCTACACCTTC.

The table lists this clone with a few counts. The rearrangement links TRBV7-9 to TRBJ2-5; TRBD2 might be the D (5 bases). The assigned J gene may be wrong: the sequence end matches TRBJ2-7 better. From germline, CDR1 is SEHNR and CDR2 FQNEAQ (reference sequence). The CDR3 contains 14 residues. CDR3 nucleotide sequence: TGTGCCAGCAGCTCCATTGGGAGCTCCTACGAGCAGTACTTC. Translating gives CASSSIGSSYEQYF.

This clone was seen only once. The chain carries TRBV6-5 and TRBJ2-7, with no clear D. Germline lookup yields CDR1 MNHEY and CDR2 SVGAGI. The V gene lost 0 bases and the J gene lost 1 base, with 10 bases spanning the gap. The CDR3 covers 15 residues. The CDR3 sequence is CASSYSMVTSYEQYF. CDR3 DNA sequence: TGTGCCAGCAGTTACTCGATGGTAACTTCCTACGAGCAGTACTTC.

The DNA of the CDR3 is TGTGCCATCAGTGAGTCCAGGACAGGAGATGCCTACGAGCAGTACTTC. Its translation is CAISESRTGDAYEQYF. This rearrangement joins TRBV10-3 to TRBJ2-7; 7 bases are shared with TRBD1. V was clipped by 0 bases and J by 2 bases; unmatched bases: 7. CDR1 and CDR2 from the germline V gene are ENHRY and SYGVKD. The CDR3 is 16 amino acids.

The J gene is TRBJ1-6, the V gene TRBV4-3; 7 nucleotides align to TRBD1. J lost 8 bases, V lost 1 base, and 5 bases had no gene match. CDR3 length: 15 residues. Germline values: CDR1 LGHNA, CDR2 YSLEER. CDR3 protein: CASSQAGDRDSPLHF. CDR3 bases: TGCGCCAGCAGCCAAGCGGGGGACAGAGATTCACCCCTCCACTTT.

The rearrangement links TRBV28 to TRBJ1-2; 8 bases are a match to TRBD1. The CDR3 totals 14 residues. Germline V gene sequence: CDR1 MDHEN, CDR2 SYDVKM. The ends lost 4 bases at V and 3 bases at J; junction bases unmatched: 4. CDR3 amino acids: CASSSDRADYGYTF. The CDR3 DNA follows: TGTGCCAGCAGTTCGGACAGGGCTGACTATGGCTACACCTTC.

The J gene is TRBJ2-1, the V gene TRBV7-3; unclear D gene. The germline CDR1 and CDR2 sequences are SGHTA and FQGTGA. Trimming left V 4 bases short and J 2 bases short, with 15 bases between. The CDR3 has 16 residues. CDR3 nucleotide sequence: TGTGCCAGCAGCTATACGACCGCGGCCCCCTACAATGAGCAGTTCTTC. It codes for CASSYTTAAPYNEQFF. Variable domain in full (rest from reference TRBV7-3 and TRBJ2-1): GAGVSQTPSNKVTEKGKYVELRCDPISGHTALYWYRQSLGQGPEFLIYFQGTGAADDSGLPNDRFFAVRPEGSVSTLKIQRTERGDSAVYLCASSYTTAAPYNEQFFGPGTRLTVL.

The chain employs TRBV6-6 and TRBJ1-2; 7 nucleotides match TRBD1. The junction had 6 bases not matched to a gene; V was cut back by 4 bases and J by 1 base. The CDR3 is 15 amino acids. Per germline, CDR1 MNHNY and CDR2 SVGAGI (reference sequence). DNA for the CDR3: TGTGCCAGCAGTTCTAGGGGACAGATTAACTATGGCTACACCTTC. Its translation: CASSSRGQINYGYTF.

This clone was counted only a few times. The chain uses TRBV5-1 and TRBJ2-2; D is unresolved. The CDR3 extends over 14 amino acids. The germline gives CDR1 SGHRS, CDR2 YFSETQ. Trimming shortened V by 0 bases and J by 8 bases, and 11 bases separated the two germline ends. The CDR3 DNA reads TGCGCCAGCAGCTTGGTTCCTCAAGCGGGGGAGCTGTTTTTT. It specifies CASSLVPQAGELFF.

CDR3 in DNA: TGTGCCAGCAGCTGGGGACAGGGCGCTTACGAGCAGTACTTC. This gives the protein CASSWGQGAYEQYF. The chain uses TRBV7-2 and TRBJ2-7; TRBD1 aligns across 9 bases. CDR3 length: 14 residues. Germline loops: CDR1 SGHTA, CDR2 FQGNSA. With 4 bases clipped from V and 4 bases from J, the junction kept 5 bases outside the gene matches. The full variable domain, completed using reference TRBV7-2 and TRBJ2-7, is GAGVSQSPSNKVTEKGKDVELRCDPISGHTALYWYRQSLGQGLEFLIYFQGNSAPDKSGLPSDRFSAERTGGSVSTLTIQRTQQEDSAVYLCASSWGQGAYEQYFGPGTRLTVT.

As regards this clone: This sample includes further DNA sequences coding for the same CDR3. The CDR3 sequence is CASSFGQIHSGNTIYF. The CDR3 bases are TGTGCCAGCAGCTTTGGACAGATCCACTCTGGAAACACCATATATTTT. V is TRBV28 and J is TRBJ1-3; TRBD1 might be the D (6 bases). There are 16 residues in the CDR3. Germline assignment: CDR1 MDHEN and CDR2 SYDVKM. V dropped 6 bases and J dropped 0 bases, with 15 bases sitting between them.

The CDR3 nucleotides read TGTGCCAGCAGGAGCCGAGGGACAGGGGTCGTTCAGCCCCAGCATTTT. Translated, it gives CASRSRGTGVVQPQHF. The chain has TRBV28 and TRBJ1-5; 10 bases are shared with TRBD1. This CDR3 is built from 16 residues. Trimming cost V 6 bases and J 6 bases; bases outside gene matches: 11. The V gene's germline CDR1 is MDHEN and CDR2 SYDVKM.

This chain uses TRBV5-4 with TRBJ1-1, with D hard to call. There are 13 residues in the CDR3. The germline V gene has CDR1 SGHNT and CDR2 YYREEE (reference sequence). V lost 7 bases to trimming and J lost 1 base, with 11 bases between them. In DNA form, the CDR3 reads TGTGCCAGCCACGGAGCATGGAACACTGAAGCTTTCTTT. Protein sequence: CASHGAWNTEAFF.

The chain has TRBV9 and TRBJ1-2; 8 bases map to TRBD1. V shed 2 bases and J 8 bases; nucleotides not matched to a gene: 11. CDR3 length: 15 amino acids. Germline V gives CDR1 SGDLS, CDR2 YYNGEE. The CDR3 sequence: CASSVGTGALWGYTF. The CDR3 DNA is TGTGCCAGCAGCGTGGGGACAGGCGCTCTCTGGGGCTACACCTTC.

The rearrangement joins TRBV6-1 to TRBJ1-2; 7 positions match TRBD1. With V trimmed by 1 base and J by 2 bases, 7 bases remained unmatched. Germline CDR1 is MNHNS and CDR2 is SASEGT. CDR3 length equals 16 residues. The CDR3: CASSEEGTGANYGYTF. The CDR3 DNA is TGTGCCAGCAGTGAAGAGGGTACAGGGGCCAACTATGGCTACACCTTC.

The chain employs TRBV2 and TRBJ2-7; 7 nucleotides agree with TRBD1. The V gene end was trimmed by 3 bases and the J gene end by 0 bases; junction bases not matched to a gene: 8. Germline V gene sequence: CDR1 SNHLY, CDR2 FYNNEI. The CDR3 has 16 residues. This CDR3 is CASSDHPDRRSYEQYF. The CDR3 bases are TGTGCCAGCAGTGACCACCCGGACAGGCGCTCCTACGAGCAGTACTTC. Complete variable domain (other parts from reference TRBV2 and TRBJ2-7): EPEVTQTPSHQVTQMGQEVILRCVPISNHLYFYWYRQILGQKVEFLVSFYNNEISEKSEIFDDQFSVERPDGSNFTLKIRSTKLEDSAMYFCASSDHPDRRSYEQYFGPGTRLTVT.

This rearrangement joins TRBV19 to TRBJ1-2; 7 nucleotides align to TRBD1. The J segment lost 8 bases and the V segment lost 0 bases, leaving 12 bases of the junction unmatched. Germline V lookup: CDR1 LNHDA, CDR2 SQIVND (reference sequence). The CDR3 runs 16 residues. The CDR3, as DNA: TGTGCCAGTAGTATAGATCCGGGACAGAAAATCTTCGGCTACACCTTC. The encoded protein is CASSIDPGQKIFGYTF.

This clone showed up just a few times. The chain couples TRBV27 to TRBJ2-7; 9 nucleotides match TRBD2. This CDR3 spans 15 amino acids. Germline lookup yields CDR1 MNHEY and CDR2 SMNVEV (reference sequence). After removal of 5 bases from V and 2 bases from J, the junction contained 7 bases not matched to a gene. In DNA form, the CDR3 reads TGTGCCAGCAGTCTGGGACTAGCCTTAGCCTACGAGCAGTACTTC. It is translated as CASSLGLALAYEQYF.

The V call is TRBV6-5, the J call TRBJ1-4; possibly TRBD1 for D (5 bases). The V gene's germline CDR1 is MNHEY and CDR2 SVGAGI. Trimming removed 7 bases at V and 8 bases at J, with 17 bases between. This CDR3 spans 14 amino acids. The CDR3 is CASNLDYSGEKLFF. The DNA for the CDR3 is TGTGCCAGCAACCTGGACTACTCAGGGGAAAAACTGTTTTTT.

This chain uses TRBV11-2 with TRBJ2-5, with TRBD1 identical over 7 bases. V trimming: 4 bases; J trimming: 1 base; junction bases outside the gene matches: 6. The CDR3 runs to 15 residues. CDR1 and CDR2 from the germline V gene are SGHAT and FQNNGV. CDR3 in DNA: TGTGCCAGCAGCTCCCTGGACAGGATCCAAGAGACCCAGTACTTC. Translating it yields CASSSLDRIQETQYF.

The chain links TRBV6-6 to TRBJ1-5; D might be TRBD1 (6 bases). Trimming removed 2 bases at V and 4 bases at J, with 9 bases between. This CDR3 comprises 14 residues. Germline loops: CDR1 MNHNY, CDR2 SVGAGI (reference sequence). The CDR3 region is CASSYGQPNQPQHF. The CDR3 nucleotides read TGTGCCAGCAGTTACGGACAGCCGAATCAGCCCCAGCATTTT.